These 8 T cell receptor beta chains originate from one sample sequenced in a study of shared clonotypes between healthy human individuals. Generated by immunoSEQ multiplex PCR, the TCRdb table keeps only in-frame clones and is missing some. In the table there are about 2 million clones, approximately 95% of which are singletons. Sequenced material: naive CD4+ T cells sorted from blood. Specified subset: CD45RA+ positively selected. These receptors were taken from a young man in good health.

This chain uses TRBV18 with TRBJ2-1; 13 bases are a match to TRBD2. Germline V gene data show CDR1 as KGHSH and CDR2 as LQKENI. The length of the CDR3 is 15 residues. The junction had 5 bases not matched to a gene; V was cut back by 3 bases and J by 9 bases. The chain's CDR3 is CASSPGTSGVSEQFF. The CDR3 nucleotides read TGTGCCAGCTCACCCGGGACTAGCGGGGTTAGTGAGCAGTTCTTC.

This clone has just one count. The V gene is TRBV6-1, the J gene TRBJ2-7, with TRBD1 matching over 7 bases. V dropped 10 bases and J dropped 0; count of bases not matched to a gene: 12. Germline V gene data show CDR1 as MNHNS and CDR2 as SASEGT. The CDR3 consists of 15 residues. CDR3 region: CAIRNLQGISYEQYF. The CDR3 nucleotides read TGTGCCATCCGGAATTTACAGGGGATCTCCTACGAGCAGTACTTC.

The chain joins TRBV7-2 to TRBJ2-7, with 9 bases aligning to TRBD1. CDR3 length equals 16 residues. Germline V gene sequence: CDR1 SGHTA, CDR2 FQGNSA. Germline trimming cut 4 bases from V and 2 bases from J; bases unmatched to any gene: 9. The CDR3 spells CASSWTGTGSTYEQYF. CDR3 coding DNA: TGTGCCAGCAGCTGGACCGGGACAGGGTCTACCTACGAGCAGTACTTC.

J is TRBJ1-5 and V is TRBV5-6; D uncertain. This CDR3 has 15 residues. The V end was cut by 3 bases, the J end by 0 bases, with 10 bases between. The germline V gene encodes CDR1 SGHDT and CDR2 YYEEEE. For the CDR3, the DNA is TGTGCCAGCAGCTCCCGTTGGGATAGCAATCAGCCCCAGCATTTT. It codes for CASSSRWDSNQPQHF. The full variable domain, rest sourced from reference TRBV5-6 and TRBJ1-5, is DAGVTQSPTHLIKTRGQQVTLRCSPKSGHDTVSWYQQALGQGPQFIFQYYEEEERQRGNFPDRFSGHQFPNYSSELNVNALLLGDSALYLCASSSRWDSNQPQHFGDGTRLSIL.

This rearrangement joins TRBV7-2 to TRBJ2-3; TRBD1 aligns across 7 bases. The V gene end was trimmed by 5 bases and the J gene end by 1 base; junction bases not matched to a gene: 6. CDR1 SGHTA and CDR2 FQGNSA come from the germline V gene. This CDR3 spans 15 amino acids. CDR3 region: CASSRQGFGTDTQYF. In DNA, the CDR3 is TGTGCCAGCAGCCGACAGGGATTTGGCACAGATACGCAGTATTTT.

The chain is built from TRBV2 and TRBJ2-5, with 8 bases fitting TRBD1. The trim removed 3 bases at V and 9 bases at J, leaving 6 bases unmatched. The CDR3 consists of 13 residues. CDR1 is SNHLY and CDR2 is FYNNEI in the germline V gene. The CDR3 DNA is TGTGCCAGCAGTGACAGGGGGCGCGTAGCCCAGTACTTC. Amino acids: CASSDRGRVAQYF. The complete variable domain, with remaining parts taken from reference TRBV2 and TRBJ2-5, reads EPEVTQTPSHQVTQMGQEVILRCVPISNHLYFYWYRQILGQKVEFLVSFYNNEISEKSEIFDDQFSVERPDGSNFTLKIRSTKLEDSAMYFCASSDRGRVAQYFGPGTRLLVL.

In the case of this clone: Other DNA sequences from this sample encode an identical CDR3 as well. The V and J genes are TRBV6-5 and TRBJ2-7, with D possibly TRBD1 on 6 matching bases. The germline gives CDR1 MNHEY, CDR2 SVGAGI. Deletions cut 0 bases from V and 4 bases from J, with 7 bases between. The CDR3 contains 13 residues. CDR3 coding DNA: TGTGCCAGCAGTTACTCCCAGGGGTACGAGCAGTACTTC. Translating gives CASSYSQGYEQYF.

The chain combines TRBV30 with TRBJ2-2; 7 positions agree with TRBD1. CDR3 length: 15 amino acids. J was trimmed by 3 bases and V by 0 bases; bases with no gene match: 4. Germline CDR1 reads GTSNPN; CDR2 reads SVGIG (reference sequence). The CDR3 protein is CAWSVRDSDTGELFF. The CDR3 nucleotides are TGTGCCTGGAGTGTTCGGGACAGCGACACCGGGGAGCTGTTTTTT.